This T cell receptor (beta chain) was captured by sequencing in a study of early T cells in non-severe SARS-CoV-2 infection. Study as a whole: With bulk RNA from unsorted whole blood as input, sequencing yielded unpaired chains.

The junction had 1 base not matched to a gene; V was cut back by 0 bases and J by 5 bases. Germline CDR1 DFQATT, CDR2 SNEGSKA (reference sequence). The CDR3 extends over 14 amino acids. Attachment of unique molecular identifiers was made to individual cDNA molecules. TCRdb used MiXCR to reprocess the 5' RACE reads, holding one entry per CDR3 protein. The repertoire consists of about 110,000 distinct CDR3 sequences, with 12% occurring once and the leading ten covering around 3%. General observations from the study: In VDJdb matching, anti-spike CD8 responses were favored while private and CD4 specificities went missing.

As to this clonotype: As yet, its antigen is unknown.

V usage is TRBV20-1 and J usage is TRBJ2-1; TRBD2 agrees at 10 bases. The clonotype comes from an adult who was a healthcare worker with PCR-confirmed SARS-CoV-2 infection or an uninfected control (not recorded which). The sample was whole blood. The CDR3 coding sequence is TGCAGTGCTAGAGAGCTAGCGGGAGACAATGAGCAGTTCTTC. It specifies CSARELAGDNEQFF.